This record concerns one T cell receptor (beta chain) sequence. The source of the sample is a study of blood T cell repertoires in COVID-19. The CDR3 totals 14 residues. Per the germline V gene, CDR1 is LGHDT and CDR2 is YNNKEL (reference sequence). V lost 6 bases to trimming and J lost 7 bases, with 18 bases between them. As originally analysed: How many nucleated cells were present was estimated from reference gene primer amplification. Assay: immunoSEQ multiplex PCR; the TCRdb copy retains only in-frame clones and omits some. V, J and clone size derive from that table, while D and trimming were established from the DNA sequence. The table shows around 700,000 clones, with about 87% occurring only once.

Sample: peripheral blood. The V call is TRBV3-1 (or the pseudogene TRBV3-2), the J call TRBJ1-2; maybe TRBD1 (5 bases). The source is a woman aged 18-29 years with acute or convalescent COVID-19. In nucleotides, the CDR3 is TGTGCCAGCAGTCCAGGGAGGAACATCGGTGGCTACACCTTC. It is translated as CASSPGRNIGGYTF.